Each of the 27 T cell receptor beta chains below was sequenced from the same sample in a study of CD8 T cells in ankylosing spondylitis. TCRdb passed the 5' RACE reads through MiXCR, listing each CDR3 protein once. The table lists tens of thousands of distinct CDR3 sequences, around 25% of them singletons. Sample: blood, either unsorted or a sorted T cell fraction (not recorded which). The receptors shown here come from a male donor with ankylosing spondylitis or in good health (not recorded which).

J is TRBJ2-1 and V is TRBV12-3 or TRBV12-4; 8 bases agree with TRBD1. The CDR3 is 15 residues long. The V and J ends lost 5 bases and 5 bases, in that order; junction bases with no gene match: 8. The CDR3 DNA sequence: TGTGCCAGCAGTCGACAGGGGACCAACCACAATGAGCAGTTCTTC. As protein: CASSRQGTNHNEQFF.

The V gene is TRBV10-3, the J gene TRBJ2-1, with 9 bases identical to TRBD2. V shed 8 bases and J 4 bases; nucleotides not matched to a gene: 9. CDR3 length: 15 amino acids. Germline lookup yields CDR1 ENHRY and CDR2 SYGVKD. The CDR3 reads CAIRVGLARYNEQFF. As DNA, the CDR3 is TGTGCCATCCGAGTCGGACTAGCGAGGTACAATGAGCAGTTCTTC.

The J gene is TRBJ2-5, the V gene TRBV28; no definite D call. Trimming shortened V by 3 bases and J by 1 base, and 6 bases separated the two germline ends. This CDR3 is 13 amino acids long. Germline CDR1 is MDHEN and CDR2 is SYDVKM. The CDR3 nucleotides read TGTGCCAGCAGTTTGAACAGCCAAGAGACCCAGTACTTC. Protein product: CASSLNSQETQYF.

The chain is built from TRBV15 and TRBJ2-5; possibly TRBD1 or TRBD2 for D (6 bases each). V gave up 0 bases and J gave up 5 bases, with 13 bases separating them. This CDR3 region has 15 residues. Germline lookup yields CDR1 LNHNV and CDR2 YYDKDF (reference sequence). CDR3 residues: CATSRESTGRETQYF. The CDR3 DNA sequence: TGTGCCACCAGCAGAGAGTCAACAGGGAGGGAGACCCAGTACTTC.

This clonotype was observed once. The chain is built from TRBV28 and TRBJ1-1; perhaps TRBD1 as D (5 bases). This CDR3 is 15 amino acids long. The germline gives CDR1 MDHEN, CDR2 SYDVKM. Trimming pared 3 bases from V and 1 base from J, leaving 12 bases between. The CDR3 is CASSFKGRGNTEAFF. Written as DNA, the CDR3 is TGTGCCAGCAGTTTCAAGGGTAGGGGGAACACTGAAGCTTTCTTT.

The chain uses TRBV3-1 and TRBJ1-1, with a possible D match to TRBD1 (5 bases). Trimming removed 6 bases at V and 4 bases at J, with 15 bases between. The CDR3 spans 14 residues. From germline, CDR1 is LGHDT and CDR2 YNNKEL (reference sequence). Here the CDR3 DNA reads TGTGCCAGCAGTGAAAGAGGAGGGACCACTGAAGCTTTCTTT. The encoded protein is CASSERGGTTEAFF.

The chain uses TRBV7-2 and TRBJ2-3; TRBD2 aligns across 7 bases. V trimming: 3 bases; J trimming: 5 bases; junction bases outside the gene matches: 8. CDR1 SGHTA and CDR2 FQGNSA come from the germline V gene. The CDR3 has 15 residues. The DNA for the CDR3 is TGTGCCAGCAGCTTTTCCAGCGGGAACCGAGATACGCAGTATTTT. Translated, it gives CASSFSSGNRDTQYF. Using reference TRBV7-2 and TRBJ2-3 for the parts outside the CDR3, the full variable domain is GAGVSQSPSNKVTEKGKDVELRCDPISGHTALYWYRQSLGQGLEFLIYFQGNSAPDKSGLPSDRFSAERTGGSVSTLTIQRTQQEDSAVYLCASSFSSGNRDTQYFGPGTRLTVL.

The J gene is TRBJ2-3, the V gene TRBV28; TRBD1 might be the D (6 bases). This CDR3 has 15 residues. CDR1 and CDR2 from the germline V gene are MDHEN and SYDVKM. V lost 1 base, J lost 7 bases, and 15 bases lay in between. The CDR3 loop reads CASSLFARGPNTQYF. The CDR3 DNA follows: TGTGCCAGCAGTTTATTTGCCAGGGGCCCCAATACGCAGTATTTT. Full variable domain (missing parts from reference TRBV28 and TRBJ2-3): DVKVTQSSRYLVKRTGEKVFLECVQDMDHENMFWYRQDPGLGLRLIYFSYDVKMKEKGDIPEGYSVSREKKERFSLILESASTNQTSMYLCASSLFARGPNTQYFGPGTRLTVL.

The V call is TRBV7-9, the J call TRBJ2-5; 9 bases are a match to TRBD2. In germline, CDR1 is SEHNR, CDR2 FQNEAQ (reference sequence). With V trimmed by 8 bases and J by 5 bases, 15 bases remained unmatched. The CDR3 is 16 amino acids. The CDR3 region is CASCPAGGEIGETQYF. CDR3 DNA sequence: TGTGCCAGCTGTCCAGCGGGAGGAGAAATAGGGGAGACCCAGTACTTC.

This clonotype is termed hyperexpanded. The V call is TRBV7-2, the J call TRBJ2-1; 13 positions match TRBD2. Unmatched junction bases numbered 4, after V lost 4 bases and J lost 7 bases. Germline assignment: CDR1 SGHTA and CDR2 FQGNSA. The length of the CDR3 is 15 residues. In DNA, the CDR3 is TGTGCCAGCAGCTCTCGGGGACTAGCGGGAAATGAGCAGTTCTTC. The encoded protein is CASSSRGLAGNEQFF.

The rearrangement links TRBV20-1 to TRBJ1-5; D is ambiguous. CDR3 length: 13 residues. The V and J ends lost 1 base and 2 bases respectively, with 6 bases between them. Germline V CDR1 and CDR2: DFQATT, SNEGSKA (reference sequence). CDR3 in amino acids: CSARAVGNQPQHF. In DNA form, the CDR3 reads TGCAGTGCTAGAGCGGTGGGCAATCAGCCCCAGCATTTT.

This clonotype turned up a few times. The gene calls are TRBV28 and TRBJ2-3, with 11 bases aligning to TRBD1. CDR1 is MDHEN, CDR2 SYDVKM, per germline. The length of the CDR3 is 17 residues. V lost 5 bases to trimming and J lost 2 bases; unmatched junction nucleotides: 9. CDR3 sequence (DNA): TGTGCCAGCAGTAAAGCCAGGGACAGGGGGTACACAGATACGCAGTATTTT. Amino acids: CASSKARDRGYTDTQYF. The variable domain in full, completed from reference TRBV28 and TRBJ2-3, reads DVKVTQSSRYLVKRTGEKVFLECVQDMDHENMFWYRQDPGLGLRLIYFSYDVKMKEKGDIPEGYSVSREKKERFSLILESASTNQTSMYLCASSKARDRGYTDTQYFGPGTRLTVL.

Only a few counts were recorded for this clonotype. This chain uses TRBV5-1 with TRBJ2-1; D is possibly TRBD2 (6 bases). This CDR3 has 15 residues. Germline CDR1 SGHRS, CDR2 YFSETQ. The V gene lost 7 bases and the J gene lost 4 bases, with 18 bases spanning the gap. The CDR3 nucleotides read TGCGCCAGCGTCGACCGGGACTTACAATACAATGAGCAGTTCTTC. Protein sequence: CASVDRDLQYNEQFF.

There are many counts of this clonotype. J is TRBJ2-1 and V is TRBV18; D possibly corresponds to TRBD2 (6 bases). The V gene's germline CDR1 is KGHSH and CDR2 LQKENI. This CDR3 spans 13 amino acids. V lost 3 bases to trimming and J lost 10 bases, with 13 bases between them. CDR3 amino acids: CASSPAEGSEQFF. The CDR3, as DNA: TGTGCCAGCTCACCTGCGGAGGGATCGGAGCAGTTCTTC.

This rearrangement joins TRBV20-1 to TRBJ2-1; 8 bases map to TRBD2. From germline, CDR1 is DFQATT and CDR2 SNEGSKA (reference sequence). This CDR3 has 15 amino acids. V trimming: 6 bases; J trimming: 3 bases; junction bases outside the gene matches: 10. CDR3 region: CSAGGISGVYNEQFF. For the CDR3, the DNA is TGCAGTGCCGGAGGCATTAGCGGGGTCTACAATGAGCAGTTCTTC.

This clonotype occurred a few times. Here the CDR3 reads CSARAYSGKANEQYF. CDR3 DNA: TGCAGTGCTAGAGCGTATTCGGGAAAGGCCAACGAGCAGTACTTC. The V and J genes are TRBV20-1 and TRBJ2-7; possible D gene TRBD2, 5 bases. Looked up from germline, CDR1 is DFQATT and CDR2 is SNEGSKA (reference sequence). There are 15 residues in the CDR3. Trimming cost V 1 base and J 5 bases, with 18 bases left between them.

A few counts support this clonotype. The V call is TRBV12-3 or TRBV12-4, the J call TRBJ1-4; weak D call: TRBD1 (5 bases). V was shortened by 6 bases and J by 15 bases, with 14 bases between the two germline ends. There are 11 residues in the CDR3. CDR3 amino acids: CASSPGGVMFF. The CDR3 nucleotides are TGTGCCAGCAGCCCCGGGGGTGTAATGTTTTTT.

In DNA form, the CDR3 reads TGTGCCAGCAGCCAAGCTGGGGGTTCCAATCAGCCCCAGCATTTT. Its protein is CASSQAGGSNQPQHF. The genes are TRBV4-2 and TRBJ1-5; a possible D gene is TRBD1 (5 bases). Germline CDR1 and CDR2: LGHNA and YNFKEQ. The CDR3 has 15 residues. Trimming stripped 1 base from V and 3 bases from J, with 10 bases between.

The CDR3 sequence is CASSLPARSYEQYF. DNA of the CDR3: TGTGCCAGCAGTTTACCGGCGCGTTCCTACGAGCAGTACTTC. This chain links TRBV12-3 or TRBV12-4 with TRBJ2-7; D is ambiguous. Trimming removed 2 bases from V and 1 base from J, with 9 bases in between. CDR3 size: 14 residues.

In its sample, this clonotype was seen many times. The chain combines TRBV7-2 with TRBJ1-1; D unclear. Germline V gene data show CDR1 as SGHTA and CDR2 as FQGNSA. The CDR3 totals 13 residues. Trimming removed 6 bases at V and 1 base at J, with 9 bases between. CDR3 region: CASSPRWNTEAFF. The CDR3 coding sequence is TGTGCCAGCAGTCCCCGGTGGAACACTGAAGCTTTCTTT.

Notes on this clonotype: Just one base apart from a much larger clone, this may be a read error. This chain links TRBV5-6 with TRBJ1-1, with a weak D call TRBD1 (5 bases). The CDR3 is made up of 13 amino acids. Germline V gene sequence: CDR1 SGHDT, CDR2 YYEEEE. CDR3 protein: CASSDILNNEAFF. Here the CDR3 DNA reads TGTGCCAGCTCGGACATCTTGAACAATGAAGCTTTCTTT.

The gene calls are TRBV12-3 or TRBV12-4 and TRBJ1-2, with TRBD1 as a possible D gene (5 bases). Trimming cost V 6 bases and J 7 bases, with 15 bases left between them. This CDR3 region has 13 residues. The CDR3 loop reads CASRGVPGGGYTF. DNA of the CDR3: TGTGCCAGCAGGGGGGTTCCGGGGGGTGGCTACACCTTC.

The chain links TRBV12-3 or TRBV12-4 to TRBJ1-4; D unresolved. The length of the CDR3 is 15 residues. Trimming took 5 bases from V and 0 from J, leaving 10 bases between them. The CDR3 DNA is TGTGCCAGCAGTCCCCATTCTGCAACTAATGAAAAACTGTTTTTT. Its protein product is CASSPHSATNEKLFF.

The chain is built from TRBV20-1 and TRBJ1-1; no clear D gene. V lost 5 bases and J lost 4, with 8 bases in between. This CDR3 region has 11 residues. Germline V gene lookup returns CDR1 DFQATT and CDR2 SNEGSKA (reference sequence). The CDR3 protein is CSAPGFTEAFF. CDR3 nucleotides: TGCAGTGCTCCGGGTTTCACTGAAGCTTTCTTT.

The chain joins TRBV5-1 to TRBJ1-5, with unresolved D. Germline assignment: CDR1 SGHRS and CDR2 YFSETQ. Trimming pared 0 bases from V and 7 bases from J, leaving 11 bases between. CDR3 size: 14 residues. CDR3 region: CASSLGGIGQPQHF. In DNA, the CDR3 is TGCGCCAGCAGCTTGGGAGGAATCGGACAGCCCCAGCATTTT.

This clonotype occurred many times. V and J are TRBV5-1 and TRBJ2-5; D is perhaps TRBD1 (6 bases). The V end lost 2 bases, the J end lost 0 bases, and 14 bases lay between the germline ends. CDR3 length: 16 residues. Germline V CDR1 and CDR2: SGHRS, YFSETQ. The CDR3 bases are TGCGCCAGCAGCTTCATCAGGACAGATTACCAAGAGACCCAGTACTTC. It yields the protein CASSFIRTDYQETQYF.

In this sample, this clonotype turned up once. V and J are TRBV12-3 or TRBV12-4 and TRBJ1-1; no clear D gene. This CDR3 has 13 amino acids. Trimming removed 6 bases at V and 4 bases at J, with 12 bases between. In DNA, the CDR3 is TGTGCCAGCAGCTTGGGGTCACTCACTGAAGCTTTCTTT. Protein: CASSLGSLTEAFF.